One and the same sample provided the 28 T cell receptor beta chains below, sequenced in a study of CD8+ T cells in alopecia areata (dated by TCRdb to 2017 to 2018). The method was the immunoSEQ multiplex PCR assay. To provide template for TCR sequencing, every sample had RNA extracted and reverse transcribed into cDNA. Entries here come from immuneACCESS through TCRdb and include only in-frame sequences with V and J called. Some clones fail to appear in such tables; in the studies checked, an unresolved V gene covers under half of the shortfall, and the cause of the remainder is unknown. The sample contains tens of thousands of clones, roughly 50% of them found a single time. The leading ten clones occupy around 5.7% of the sample. Sequenced: NKG2D-high CD8+ T cells sorted from blood. According to the study, the label for this sample's cell subset or site signals: sorted CD8+ NKG2D-high blood T cells. The receptors derive from a human donor with alopecia areata.

This clone was detected a few times. The chain uses TRBV30 and TRBJ1-1; D might be TRBD1 (5 bases). V was trimmed by 1 base and J by 1 base, leaving 7 bases between them. CDR3 size: 13 residues. CDR1 is GTSNPN, CDR2 SVGIG, per germline (reference sequence). The CDR3 loop reads CAWSAGWNTEAFF. In DNA form, the CDR3 reads TGTGCCTGGAGTGCAGGGTGGAACACTGAAGCTTTCTTT.

This chain links TRBV5-4 with TRBJ2-7; TRBD2 is a possible D gene (5 bases). The V and J ends lost 0 bases and 12 bases respectively, with 10 bases between them. Germline CDR1 is SGHNT and CDR2 is YYREEE (reference sequence). The CDR3 extends over 11 amino acids. The CDR3, as DNA: TGTGCCAGCAGCTTGGAGGAGGTGCTGTACTTC. Residues: CASSLEEVLYF.

The sample holds a few counts of this clone. The V gene is TRBV30, the J gene TRBJ2-5; D may be TRBD1 (5 bases). Germline V lookup: CDR1 GTSNPN, CDR2 SVGIG (reference sequence). The CDR3 sequence is 14 residues long. Trimming left V 2 bases short and J 5 bases short, with 15 bases between. This chain's CDR3 is CAWSPGSGFETQYF. The CDR3, as DNA: TGTGCCTGGAGTCCCGGTTCAGGGTTCGAGACCCAGTACTTC. Filled out from reference TRBV30 and TRBJ2-5, the complete variable domain reads SQTIHQWPATLVQPVGSPLSLECTVEGTSNPNLYWYRQAAGRGLQLLFYSVGIGQISSEVPQNLSASRPQDRQFILSSKKLLLSDSGFYLCAWSPGSGFETQYFGPGTRLLVL.

The chain has TRBV30 and TRBJ2-1; 8 bases fit TRBD2. J was trimmed by 6 bases and V by 0 bases; bases with no gene match: 4. Germline CDR1 GTSNPN, CDR2 SVGIG (reference sequence). This CDR3 region has 14 residues. In DNA, the CDR3 is TGTGCCTGGAGTGTTGGACTAGCTCGCAATGAGCAGTTCTTC. Its protein is CAWSVGLARNEQFF.

V gene TRBV6-5 combines with J gene TRBJ2-5, with D maybe TRBD2 (6 bases). The V gene lost 2 bases and the J gene lost 4 bases, with 11 bases spanning the gap. CDR1 MNHEY and CDR2 SVGAGI come from the germline V gene. The CDR3 loop spans 14 amino acids. The DNA of the CDR3 is TGTGCCAGCAGTTACGGAGGGCGCGCAGAGACCCAGTACTTC. This sequence encodes CASSYGGRAETQYF.

The rearrangement links TRBV27 to TRBJ1-2; unclear D gene. CDR1 MNHEY and CDR2 SMNVEV come from the germline V gene (reference sequence). This CDR3 contains 13 residues. V gave up 3 bases and J gave up 4 bases, with 9 bases separating them. CDR3 in amino acids: CASSLGEGYGYTF. In DNA form, the CDR3 reads TGTGCCAGCAGTTTGGGAGAGGGCTATGGCTACACCTTC.

This clone was observed a few times. V usage is TRBV27 and J usage is TRBJ1-5; tentative D call: TRBD1 (5 bases). This CDR3 spans 14 amino acids. The germline V and J ends were trimmed by 6 bases and 6 bases, with 15 bases remaining between them. The germline V gene encodes CDR1 MNHEY and CDR2 SMNVEV (reference sequence). The CDR3 DNA follows: TGTGCCAGCAGGATCCGGGGGATAAGTCAGCCCCAGCATTTT. This codes for CASRIRGISQPQHF.

V usage is TRBV27 and J usage is TRBJ2-5; the D gene is possibly TRBD1 (5 bases). The CDR3 length is 14 residues. Germline-derived CDR1 and CDR2 are MNHEY and SMNVEV (reference sequence). Trimming stripped 6 bases from V and 5 bases from J, with 16 bases between. The CDR3 is CASRAGLYVETQYF. The CDR3, as DNA: TGTGCCAGCAGAGCAGGGCTTTACGTGGAGACCCAGTACTTC.

This clone was counted only a few times. The rearrangement joins TRBV25-1 to TRBJ2-5, with unresolved D. Germline V CDR1 and CDR2: MGHDK, SYGVNS. V was shortened by 10 bases and J by 2 bases, with 5 bases between the two germline ends. The CDR3 extends over 10 amino acids. In DNA form, the CDR3 reads TGTGCCACCGAGCAAGAGACCCAGTACTTC. This codes for CATEQETQYF.

This chain links TRBV6-5 with TRBJ2-5; D remains ambiguous. The V and J ends lost 5 bases and 2 bases respectively, with 12 bases between them. This CDR3 spans 14 amino acids. The V gene's germline CDR1 is MNHEY and CDR2 SVGAGI. Written as DNA, the CDR3 is TGTGCCAGCAGTCCGGAGCTGGGGCAAGAGACCCAGTACTTC. It translates to CASSPELGQETQYF.

This clone was seen more than once but under ten times. The chain combines TRBV4-2 with TRBJ2-7; D is ambiguous. Germline V gene lookup returns CDR1 LGHNA and CDR2 YNFKEQ. Trimming took off 1 base at V and 3 bases at J, with 7 bases between the two ends. The CDR3 extends over 13 amino acids. The CDR3 DNA follows: TGTGCCAGCAGCCAAGTTCACGGCTACGAGCAGTACTTC. Protein sequence: CASSQVHGYEQYF.

This clone was observed a handful of times. The chain joins TRBV28 to TRBJ2-5; D not resolved. The CDR3 spans 14 residues. Germline values: CDR1 MDHEN, CDR2 SYDVKM. V lost 3 bases, J lost 5 bases, and 13 bases lay in between. As DNA, the CDR3 is TGTGCCAGCAGTTTTACTCGGACGGTGGAGACCCAGTACTTC. Encoded protein: CASSFTRTVETQYF.

This clone was seen a handful of times. The rearrangement links TRBV11-3 to TRBJ2-3, with a tentative D call TRBD2 (5 bases). Germline V gene data show CDR1 as SGHNT and CDR2 as YENEEA. V lost 5 bases and J lost 6, with 9 bases in between. The CDR3 is 12 residues long. CDR3 bases: TGTGCCAGCAGCCAAGGGAGCGATACGCAGTATTTT. Translated: CASSQGSDTQYF.

This clone was seen a handful of times. This chain joins TRBV14 and TRBJ2-7; 7 nucleotides agree with TRBD2. Germline CDR1 SGHDN, CDR2 FVKESK. V lost 4 bases, J lost 5 bases, and 8 bases stayed unmatched. The CDR3 is 14 residues long. CDR3 loop: CASSPWGGEDEQYF. DNA of the CDR3: TGTGCCAGCAGCCCGTGGGGGGGTGAGGACGAGCAGTACTTC. The entire variable domain, with the rest obtained from reference TRBV14 and TRBJ2-7, is as follows: EAGVTQFPSHSVIEKGQTVTLRCDPISGHDNLYWYRRVMGKEIKFLLHFVKESKQDESGMPNNRFLAERTGGTYSTLKVQPAELEDSGVYFCASSPWGGEDEQYFGPGTRLTVT.

The gene calls are TRBV19 and TRBJ1-1; D remains unclear. This CDR3 contains 12 residues. Trimming took off 5 bases at V and 5 bases at J, with 9 bases between the two ends. Looked up from germline, CDR1 is LNHDA and CDR2 is SQIVND (reference sequence). The CDR3 DNA sequence: TGTGCCAGTAGTCCAACAAGGACTGAAGCTTTCTTT. It encodes CASSPTRTEAFF.

This clone has a handful of counts. The chain combines TRBV9 with TRBJ2-3; D is unclear. V lost 4 bases and J 4 bases, leaving 13 bases between the germline ends. Germline CDR1 and CDR2: SGDLS and YYNGEE. This CDR3 region has 14 residues. CDR3 bases: TGTGCCAGCAGCTCCACATATGCGCCAGATACGCAGTATTTT. It specifies CASSSTYAPDTQYF.

This clone was recorded only once. The rearrangement joins TRBV5-4 to TRBJ2-5; TRBD1 or TRBD2 may be the D gene (6 bases each). Trimming removed 0 bases at V and 2 bases at J, with 8 bases between. CDR1 SGHNT and CDR2 YYREEE come from the germline V gene (reference sequence). The CDR3 is 14 amino acids. The CDR3 protein is CASSLGGAQETQYF. As DNA, the CDR3 is TGTGCCAGCAGCTTGGGGGGGGCTCAAGAGACCCAGTACTTC.

This chain links TRBV5-1 with TRBJ2-1; 11 nucleotides match TRBD2. CDR3 length equals 16 residues. J lost 7 bases, V lost 0 bases, and 6 bases had no gene match. CDR1 SGHRS and CDR2 YFSETQ come from the germline V gene. DNA for the CDR3: TGCGCCAGCAGCTTGGGAGTAGCGGGAGGGCGGAATGAGCAGTTCTTC. Amino acid sequence: CASSLGVAGGRNEQFF.

The chain recombines TRBV9 with TRBJ1-6; D remains unclear. In germline, CDR1 is SGDLS, CDR2 YYNGEE. The CDR3 totals 11 residues. The germline V and J ends were trimmed by 0 bases and 17 bases, with 9 bases remaining between them. The CDR3 bases are TGTGCCAGCAGCGTAGAGGCAAGGATCCACTTT. Translating it yields CASSVEARIHF.

V and J are TRBV5-1 and TRBJ2-3; 11 bases match TRBD1. Trimming removed 4 bases from V and 2 bases from J; junction bases left unmatched: 9. CDR3 size: 17 residues. Germline CDR1 and CDR2: SGHRS and YFSETQ. CDR3 coding DNA: TGCGCCAGCAGCCTTGGGACAGGGGGTTACTTCACAGATACGCAGTATTTT. Its protein product is CASSLGTGGYFTDTQYF.

This clone occurred a few times. CDR3 nucleotides: TGCGCCAGCAGTCTTGGGTTAGCGGGGTACCAAGAGACCCAGTACTTC. It codes for CASSLGLAGYQETQYF. The V gene is TRBV10-2, the J gene TRBJ2-5, with 8 nucleotides matching TRBD2. The CDR3 consists of 16 residues. Losses at the gene ends were 5 bases for V and 0 bases for J; bases not matched to a gene: 8. CDR1 is WSHSY and CDR2 is SAAADI in the germline V gene.

This clone was seen a few times. The CDR3 DNA reads as TGCAGCGTTGAAGGAAGGAGACAGGAAGAGACCCAGTACTTC. It specifies CSVEGRRQEETQYF. The J gene is TRBJ2-5, the V gene TRBV29-1; a possible D gene is TRBD1 (6 bases). CDR1 and CDR2 from the germline V gene are SQVTM and ANQGSEA. Between the trimmed V and J ends, which lost 1 base and 3 bases, there was a span of 12 bases. This CDR3 contains 14 residues.

V and J are TRBV15 and TRBJ2-1; weak D call: TRBD1 (6 bases). Germline V gives CDR1 LNHNV, CDR2 YYDKDF (reference sequence). The CDR3 loop spans 14 amino acids. Trimming shortened V by 6 bases and J by 5 bases, and 14 bases separated the two germline ends. CDR3 amino acids: CATSNRDTDNEQFF. The CDR3 region has the DNA TGTGCCACCAGTAACCGGGACACCGACAATGAGCAGTTCTTC. Filled out from reference TRBV15 and TRBJ2-1, the complete variable domain reads DAMVIQNPRYQVTQFGKPVTLSCSQTLNHNVMYWYQQKSSQAPKLLFHYYDKDFNNEADTPDNFQSRRPNTSFCFLDIRSPGLGDTAMYLCATSNRDTDNEQFFGPGTRLTVL.

The rearrangement uses TRBV15 and TRBJ2-2, with unresolved D. Germline V gene lookup returns CDR1 LNHNV and CDR2 YYDKDF (reference sequence). The germline V and J ends were trimmed by 0 bases and 4 bases, with 3 bases remaining between them. The CDR3 contains 13 residues. As DNA, the CDR3 is TGTGCCACCAGCAGAGACCTCACCGGGGAGCTGTTTTTT. Amino acids: CATSRDLTGELFF.

The V call is TRBV9, the J call TRBJ2-3; tentative D call: TRBD1 (5 bases). V was cut by 3 bases and J by 0 bases, with 8 bases left in between. Looked up from germline, CDR1 is SGDLS and CDR2 is YYNGEE. The CDR3 sequence is 14 residues long. CDR3 nucleotides: TGTGCCAGCAGCGAGGGGTCAAGCACAGATACGCAGTATTTT. Its translation: CASSEGSSTDTQYF.

About this clone: The same CDR3 also results from other DNA sequences found in this sample. The chain is built from TRBV11-2 and TRBJ2-7; D not certain. The CDR3 consists of 11 residues. Germline assignment: CDR1 SGHAT and CDR2 FQNNGV. V dropped 3 bases and J dropped 5 bases, with 5 bases sitting between them. For the CDR3, the DNA is TGTGCCAGCAGCTTTGGGGACGAGCAGTACTTC. Protein product: CASSFGDEQYF. The full variable domain, completed using reference TRBV11-2 and TRBJ2-7, is EAGVAQSPRYKIIEKRQSVAFWCNPISGHATLYWYQQILGQGPKLLIQFQNNGVVDDSQLPKDRFSAERLKGVDSTLKIQPAKLEDSAVYLCASSFGDEQYFGPGTRLTVT.

This clone was seen only once. The chain uses TRBV7-8 and TRBJ1-5; possible D gene TRBD1, 6 bases. CDR1 and CDR2 from the germline V gene are SGHVS and FQNEAQ. V was shortened by 4 bases and J by 3 bases, with 10 bases between the two germline ends. There are 14 residues in the CDR3. CDR3 loop: CASSSGQFNQPQHF. For the CDR3, the DNA is TGTGCCAGCAGCTCCGGACAGTTCAATCAGCCCCAGCATTTT.

The chain has TRBV28 and TRBJ1-2, with D hard to call. V gave up 6 bases and J gave up 5 bases, with 10 bases separating them. Looked up from germline, CDR1 is MDHEN and CDR2 is SYDVKM. The CDR3 contains 12 residues. CDR3 coding DNA: TGTGCCAGCAGGCCCGCTTCGTATGGCTACACCTTC. It codes for CASRPASYGYTF.